Listed below are T cell receptor beta chains from one sample, sequenced in a study of T cell responses to AZD1222 COVID-19 vaccine. This table comes from immunoSEQ multiplex PCR, and its TCRdb copy is limited to in-frame clones, with some not included. The data show roughly 86,000 clones, with 75% to 90% seen just once and about 31% held by the top ten. This material consisted of peripheral blood, taken on day 0 of AZD1222 vaccination. The receptors stem from an adult in good health. Both conserved end residues are part of each CDR3. The D gene is left open where the match is weak. Part of the rows lack a size; the others show once, few, many or a class for expanded clones.

j_call cdr3_length v_call d_call clone_size cdr3_nt cdr3_aa
TRBJ2-1 13 TRBV29-1 - once TGCAGCGCCTTCGGGCTACCGCGGAATGAGCAGTTCTTC CSAFGLPRNEQFF
TRBJ2-1 15 TRBV7-9 TRBD2 - TGTGCCAGCAGCTCCCAGGGAGGACTAGGGATTGAGCAGTTCTTC CASSSQGGLGIEQFF
TRBJ2-1 13 TRBV24-1 - - TGTGCCACCAGTGATAAAGGGTACAATGAGCAGTTCTTC CATSDKGYNEQFF
TRBJ2-7 12 TRBV29-1 - few TGCAGCGTTGCTCGTACAGTTTACGAGCAGTACTTC CSVARTVYEQYF
TRBJ1-5 15 TRBV7-6 TRBD1 - TGTGCCAGCAGCCCGGGGACAGGGGGTCATCAGCCCCAGCATTTT CASSPGTGGHQPQHF
TRBJ1-4 16 TRBV7-9 - few TGTGCCAGCAGCTTAGGCGGTGGCAGAAATAATGAAAAACTGTTTTTT CASSLGGGRNNEKLFF
TRBJ2-7 14 TRBV28 - - TGTGCCAGCAGTTTACGACCGCCGACCTACGAGCAGTACTTC CASSLRPPTYEQYF
TRBJ2-2 16 TRBV7-2 - - TGTGCCAGCAGCTTAGCGGGGAGCGGCGGCACCGGGGAGCTGTTTTTT CASSLAGSGGTGELFF
TRBJ2-3 12 TRBV7-2 - - TGTGCCAGCAGCACCCTAGCGGATACGCAGTATTTT CASSTLADTQYF
TRBJ1-1 14 TRBV5-6 - - TGCGCCAGCAGCTTGGAATTTAGGCCATCCGAAGCTTTCTTT CASSLEFRPSEAFF
TRBJ1-1 12 TRBV2 - - TGTGCCAGCAATCTCAGGGGCGCTGAAGCTTTCTTT CASNLRGAEAFF
TRBJ1-3 15 TRBV4-2 TRBD1 few TGTGCCAGCAGCCAAGAAGACAGGGCTGGAAACACCATATATTTT CASSQEDRAGNTIYF
TRBJ1-4 14 TRBV5-1 - - TGCGCCAGCAGCTTGAGACCCAATAATGAAAAACTGTTTTTT CASSLRPNNEKLFF
TRBJ2-7 12 TRBV12-3/TRBV12-4 - - TGTGCCAGCAGCCCCCGGGGGTTCGAGCAGTACTTC CASSPRGFEQYF
TRBJ1-2 13 TRBV27 - - TGTGCCAGCAGTTTACTACAGGGTACGGGCTACACCTTC CASSLLQGTGYTF
TRBJ2-6 14 TRBV5-5 - - TGTGCCAGCAGATCCAGCACCGGGGCCAACGTCCTGACTTTC CASRSSTGANVLTF
TRBJ2-7 13 TRBV6-1 - few TGTGCCAGCAGTGAACACGAGGGCTACGAGCAGTACTTC CASSEHEGYEQYF
TRBJ2-7 14 TRBV5-1 TRBD1 - TGCGCCAGCAGCTTGGTCCAGGGGGCGGTCGAGCAGTACTTC CASSLVQGAVEQYF
TRBJ1-3 13 TRBV5-6 - - TGTGCCAGCAGCTTGTATCACGGAAACACCATATATTTT CASSLYHGNTIYF
TRBJ1-1 15 TRBV11-2 - once TGTGCCAGCAGCTTAGATCAAGGGAGGTTCACTGAAGCTTTCTTT CASSLDQGRFTEAFF
TRBJ1-5 15 TRBV27 - - TGTGCCAGCAGTTTGAACACAGGGTCGGCTCAGCCCCAGCATTTT CASSLNTGSAQPQHF
TRBJ2-1 14 TRBV5-1 - - TGCGCCAGCAGCTTACCGGGAGAAGCGGCTGAGCAGTTCTTC CASSLPGEAAEQFF